These 17 T cell receptor beta chains were sequenced from one sample in a study of blood T cell repertoires in COVID-19. Repertoires were generated with immunoSEQ multiplex PCR, while TCRdb's copy carries only in-frame clones and drops some. This sample has over 130,000 clones, with roughly 85% found just once. Material for sequencing was peripheral blood. These receptors were obtained from a man between 65 and 85 years old with acute or convalescent COVID-19.

Of note for this clone: Other DNA sequences within the sample encode an identical CDR3. The chain couples TRBV11-1 to TRBJ2-7, with 9 bases matching TRBD1. The CDR3 is 13 amino acids. Germline CDR1 and CDR2: SGHAT and FQDESV (reference sequence). The trim removed 5 bases at V and 3 bases at J, leaving 2 bases unmatched. The CDR3 DNA reads as TGTGCCAGCAGCGCGGGACAGGGCTACGAGCAGTACTTC. It specifies CASSAGQGYEQYF.

The J gene is TRBJ1-1, the V gene TRBV18; D unclear. Germline V gene data show CDR1 as KGHSH and CDR2 as LQKENI. V was trimmed by 3 bases and J by 4 bases, leaving 12 bases between them. The CDR3 is made up of 14 amino acids. For the CDR3, the DNA is TGTGCCAGCTCACCGGCGGGGAGCGGCACTGAAGCTTTCTTT. This codes for CASSPAGSGTEAFF. Based on the CDR3 plus reference TRBV18 and TRBJ1-1, the full variable domain is NAGVMQNPRHLVRRRGQEARLRCSPMKGHSHVYWYRQLPEEGLKFMVYLQKENIIDESGMPKERFSAEFPKEGPSILRIQQVVRGDSAAYFCASSPAGSGTEAFFGQGTRLTVV.

Concerning this clone itself: The sample has other DNA sequences that encode this CDR3 too. The chain carries TRBV2 and TRBJ2-1; D may be TRBD1 (6 bases). The CDR3 length is 15 residues. V was shortened by 1 base and J by 0 bases, with 7 bases between the two germline ends. Germline CDR1 SNHLY, CDR2 FYNNEI. The CDR3 region is CASSEVGGSYNEQFF. As DNA, the CDR3 is TGTGCCAGCAGTGAAGTAGGGGGCTCCTACAATGAGCAGTTCTTC.

This rearrangement joins TRBV7-2 to TRBJ2-1; 8 bases agree with TRBD2. The ends lost 1 base at V and 5 bases at J; junction bases unmatched: 4. The germline V gene has CDR1 SGHTA and CDR2 FQGNSA. CDR3 length equals 15 residues. The CDR3 DNA reads as TGTGCCAGCAGCTTAGAGCCGGGAGGGCACAATGAGCAGTTCTTC. Its protein product is CASSLEPGGHNEQFF.

CDR3 residues: CASSLVGRGLTF. The CDR3 coding sequence is TGTGCCAGCAGTTTAGTGGGAAGGGGTCTCACCTTC. The V gene is TRBV27, the J gene TRBJ1-2; possible D gene TRBD1, 5 bases. V was pared by 2 bases and J by 13 bases, with 14 bases between. Germline V gives CDR1 MNHEY, CDR2 SMNVEV (reference sequence). The CDR3 length is 12 residues.

The rearrangement links TRBV19 to TRBJ1-5; D is undetermined. CDR3 length equals 14 residues. Germline V lookup: CDR1 LNHDA, CDR2 SQIVND (reference sequence). V was shortened by 1 base and J by 3 bases, with 7 bases between the two germline ends. CDR3 DNA: TGTGCCAGTAGTATAGGAGGCTCCAATCAGCCCCAGCATTTT. Its protein product is CASSIGGSNQPQHF.

The chain is built from TRBV12-1 and TRBJ2-3; the table names TRBD2, a call not compared with the DNA. TRBV12-1 is shown as a pseudogene. The CDR3 consists of 15 residues. CDR3 sequence: CASSPLAGVGDTQYF. The CDR3 DNA reads TGTGCCAGCAGCCCTCTAGCGGGAGTGGGAGATACGCAGTATTTT.

The V call is TRBV28, the J call TRBJ1-3; TRBD1 is a possible D gene (5 bases). In germline, CDR1 is MDHEN, CDR2 SYDVKM. CDR3 length: 14 amino acids. Trimming pared 8 bases from V and 9 bases from J, leaving 20 bases between. The chain's CDR3 is CASRVGGPAGTIYF. Here the CDR3 DNA reads TGTGCCAGCCGCGTGGGGGGTCCCGCCGGCACCATATATTTT.

This clone has a single count. V and J are TRBV4-2 and TRBJ2-1, with TRBD2 matching 8 bases. Losses at the gene ends were 1 base for V and 2 bases for J; bases not matched to a gene: 4. Germline CDR1 and CDR2: LGHNA and YNFKEQ. The CDR3 loop spans 16 amino acids. The CDR3 reads CASSQGVSGTYNEQFF. As DNA, the CDR3 is TGTGCCAGCAGCCAAGGAGTTAGCGGGACCTACAATGAGCAGTTCTTC.

The chain couples TRBV7-2 to TRBJ2-2; 10 nucleotides line up with TRBD1. Germline trimming cut 5 bases from V and 8 bases from J; bases unmatched to any gene: 8. The CDR3 totals 15 residues. CDR1 and CDR2 (germline): SGHTA, FQGNSA. CDR3 sequence (DNA): TGTGCCAGCAGCCTTAAGGGGACAGGGGTAGGGGAGCTGTTTTTT. Translating gives CASSLKGTGVGELFF.

V gene TRBV6-1 combines with J gene TRBJ2-1; 16 positions agree with TRBD2. CDR1 MNHNS and CDR2 SASEGT come from the germline V gene. The CDR3 runs to 19 residues. Trimming removed 2 bases from V and 7 bases from J; junction bases left unmatched: 11. CDR3 loop: CASSEPRGTSGRAKNEQFF. The CDR3 bases are TGTGCCAGCAGTGAACCCCGAGGGACTAGCGGGAGGGCCAAAAATGAGCAGTTCTTC.

The rearrangement links TRBV9 to TRBJ2-3; TRBD2 agrees at 7 bases. Germline CDR1 is SGDLS and CDR2 is YYNGEE. The CDR3 is 15 amino acids. J was trimmed by 7 bases and V by 0 bases; bases with no gene match: 8. CDR3 sequence reads: CASSVGPLAMNTQYF. In DNA, the CDR3 is TGTGCCAGCAGCGTAGGCCCACTAGCGATGAATACGCAGTATTTT.

This chain uses TRBV18 with TRBJ2-5, with D perhaps matching TRBD2 (7 bases). Germline CDR1 is KGHSH and CDR2 is LQKENI. This CDR3 is 15 amino acids long. Trimming took 1 base from V and 5 from J, leaving 14 bases between them. CDR3 DNA: TGTGCCAGCTCACCACGGGGGGGCCTTGAGGAGACCCAGTACTTC. Protein sequence: CASSPRGGLEETQYF.

This sequence joins TRBV6-2 or TRBV6-3 and TRBJ1-2; a possible D gene is TRBD1 (5 bases). Per germline, CDR1 MNHEY and CDR2 SVGEGT. There are 13 residues in the CDR3. V shed 2 bases and J shed 5 bases, with 9 bases lying between them. The CDR3 coding sequence is TGTGCCAGCAGTTACGCAGGGTCTTATGGCTACACCTTC. Its protein product is CASSYAGSYGYTF.

The chain recombines TRBV29-1 with TRBJ2-1, with 11 bases lining up with TRBD1. V lost 8 bases, J lost 1 base, and 7 bases stayed unmatched. CDR1 and CDR2 (germline): SQVTM, ANQGSEA. This CDR3 spans 15 amino acids. Written as DNA, the CDR3 is TGCAGCTCGACCGGGACAGGGGGTTCCTACAATGAGCAGTTCTTC. This codes for CSSTGTGGSYNEQFF.

The CDR3 nucleotides are TGTGCCACCGGGACTAGCGTGAACAATGAGCAGTTCTTC. This encodes CATGTSVNNEQFF. This rearrangement joins TRBV2 to TRBJ2-1, with 10 bases aligning to TRBD2. This CDR3 comprises 13 residues. The germline gives CDR1 SNHLY, CDR2 FYNNEI. After removal of 10 bases from V and 5 bases from J, the junction contained 5 bases not matched to a gene.

The V and J genes are TRBV9 and TRBJ2-1; D gene ambiguous. The length of the CDR3 is 14 residues. The V gene lost 0 bases and the J gene lost 1 base, with 5 bases spanning the gap. CDR1 is SGDLS and CDR2 is YYNGEE in the germline V gene. The CDR3 sequence: CASSVGPSYNEQFF. CDR3 sequence (DNA): TGTGCCAGCAGCGTAGGGCCATCCTACAATGAGCAGTTCTTC. The whole variable domain, remainder taken from reference TRBV9 and TRBJ2-1, is DSGVTQTPKHLITATGQRVTLRCSPRSGDLSVYWYQQSLDQGLQFLIQYYNGEERAKGNILERFSAQQFPDLHSELNLSSLELGDSALYFCASSVGPSYNEQFFGPGTRLTVL.